These T cell receptor beta chains were read from a single sample in a study of shared clonotypes between healthy human individuals. Assay: immunoSEQ multiplex PCR; the TCRdb copy retains only in-frame clones and omits some. The sample holds fewer than 850,000 clones, less than 95% seen once. Source material: memory CD8+ T cells from PBMCs. The receptor source for this set is a man between 18 and 35 years old in good health. Some clones in this sample may be carry-over from other donors' samples. Each CDR3 is given with its conserved first and last residue. A D gene is named only where the DNA matches it firmly. The size field is filled for only some rows; it gives once, few, many or a size class.

CASSLSLSASGSYEQYF TGTGCCAGCAGTTTATCCCTCTCGGCTAGCGGATCCTACGAGCAGTACTTC TRBD2 TRBV28 . TRBJ2-7
CASSSLGTSGSYEQYF TGTGCCAGCAGTTCTCTCGGGACTAGCGGCTCCTACGAGCAGTACTTC TRBD2 TRBV27 . TRBJ2-7
CAINYGGRNTEAFF TGTGCCATCAACTATGGTGGCCGGAACACTGAAGCTTTCTTT . TRBV10-3 . TRBJ1-1
CASSYLRQGAPNEQFF TGTGCCAGCAGTTACCTTCGACAGGGGGCTCCCAATGAGCAGTTCTTC TRBD1 TRBV6-6 . TRBJ2-1
CASSLGPGQGTGELFF TGTGCCAGCAGCTTAGGCCCGGGACAGGGCACCGGGGAGCTGTTTTTT TRBD1 TRBV7-9 . TRBJ2-2
CASSPTGGPNEQYF TGTGCCAGCAGCCCCACGGGAGGCCCTAACGAGCAGTACTTC TRBD2 TRBV9 . TRBJ2-7
CASSLTLTGQLGTQYF TGTGCCAGCAGCCTAACCTTGACGGGGCAACTAGGGACCCAGTACTTC . TRBV7-2 . TRBJ2-5
CAGPGTSYNEQFF TGTGCCGGCCCCGGGACCTCCTACAATGAGCAGTTCTTC . TRBV2 . TRBJ2-1
CASTSRDMGFHEQYF TGTGCCAGCACCTCTAGGGACATGGGCTTCCACGAGCAGTACTTC . TRBV5-6 . TRBJ2-7
CASNPRETQYF TGTGCCAGCAACCCGCGGGAGACCCAGTACTTC . TRBV4-2 once TRBJ2-5
CASSLSAGGPAGEQFF TGTGCCAGCAGCTTGTCGGCGGGAGGCCCCGCCGGTGAGCAGTTCTTC TRBD2 TRBV5-6 . TRBJ2-1
CASSLSRTEKNTGELFF TGTGCCAGCAGCTTATCCCGGACAGAGAAGAACACCGGGGAGCTGTTTTTT . TRBV7-9 . TRBJ2-2
CASSGGTGYFNEQFF TGTGCCAGCAGCGGGGGGACAGGATACTTCAATGAGCAGTTCTTC TRBD1 TRBV9 . TRBJ2-1
CSVEDGTSSYEQYF TGCAGCGTTGAAGATGGGACTAGCTCTTACGAGCAGTACTTC TRBD2 TRBV29-1 . TRBJ2-7
CASSAGTTSYEQYF TGTGCCAGCAGCGCCGGGACTACTTCCTACGAGCAGTACTTC TRBD2 TRBV7-9 . TRBJ2-7
CASSQVSGAGAEAFF TGCGCCAGCAGCCAAGTGTCTGGGGCTGGCGCTGAAGCTTTCTTT . TRBV4-1 . TRBJ1-1
CAISYHLSNNPPGYTF TGTGCCATCAGTTACCATCTGTCAAACAATCCGCCGGGCTACACCTTC . TRBV6-5 . TRBJ1-2
CATSARSGSHQPQHF TGTGCCACCAGCGCACGCTCAGGCAGTCATCAGCCCCAGCATTTT . TRBV15 once TRBJ1-5
CALGLAGLYEQYF TGTGCCTTGGGACTAGCGGGTCTCTACGAGCAGTACTTC TRBD2 TRBV30 . TRBJ2-7
CASSNSGGAYEQYF TGTGCCAGCAGCAATAGCGGGGGGGCTTACGAGCAGTACTTC TRBD2 TRBV9 . TRBJ2-7
CASSLSGSSYEQYF TGTGCCAGCAGTTTAAGTGGCAGCTCCTACGAGCAGTACTTC . TRBV28 few TRBJ2-7
CASSARDRALGTEAFF TGTGCCAGCAGTGCTCGGGACAGGGCCCTGGGCACTGAAGCTTTCTTT TRBD1 TRBV2 . TRBJ1-1
CASSFGAHNEQFF TGTGCCAGCAGTTTTGGCGCCCACAATGAGCAGTTCTTC . TRBV27 . TRBJ2-1
CASRHESSYNEQFF TGTGCCAGCAGGCACGAGAGCTCCTACAATGAGCAGTTCTTC . TRBV27 . TRBJ2-1
CASSSGLRGEQYF TGTGCCAGCAGCTCTGGACTGCGAGGGGAACAGTACTTC . TRBV4-2 . TRBJ2-7
CASSLLSLNTEAFF TGTGCCAGCAGTTTATTGAGTCTGAACACTGAAGCTTTCTTT . TRBV28 . TRBJ1-1
CASSGWGGDGYEQYF TGCGCCAGCAGCGGATGGGGCGGGGACGGCTACGAGCAGTACTTC . TRBV5-1 . TRBJ2-7
CASSSVAPPVADSYEQYF TGTGCCAGCAGCTCAGTCGCCCCCCCCGTAGCGGACTCCTACGAGCAGTACTTC . TRBV7-6 . TRBJ2-7
CAISGSVAGDYATLHNEQFF TGTGCCATCAGTGGGAGCGTAGCGGGAGATTATGCCACCTTGCACAATGAGCAGTTCTTC TRBD2 TRBV10-3 . TRBJ2-1
CASSTQSQPQHF TGTGCCAGCAGTACACAATCGCAGCCCCAGCATTTT . TRBV27 . TRBJ1-5
CASSSLQIYEQYF TGTGCCAGCAGTTCCCTTCAGATCTACGAGCAGTACTTC . TRBV28 once TRBJ2-7
CASSFTGADTQYF TGTGCCAGCAGTTTCACCGGGGCAGATACGCAGTATTTT . TRBV27 once TRBJ2-3